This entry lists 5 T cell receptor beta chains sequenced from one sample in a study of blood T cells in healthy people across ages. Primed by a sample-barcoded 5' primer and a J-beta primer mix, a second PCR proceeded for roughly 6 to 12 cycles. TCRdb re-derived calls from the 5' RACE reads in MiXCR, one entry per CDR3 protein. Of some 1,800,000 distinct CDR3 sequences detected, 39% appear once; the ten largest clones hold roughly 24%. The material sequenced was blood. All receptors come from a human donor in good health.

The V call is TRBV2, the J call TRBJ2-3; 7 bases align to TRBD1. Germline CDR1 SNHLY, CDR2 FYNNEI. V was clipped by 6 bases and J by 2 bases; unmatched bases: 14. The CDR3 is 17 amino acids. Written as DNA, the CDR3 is TGTGCCAGCAGCCATTCAACCGGGACAGACCACACAGATACGCAGTATTTT. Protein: CASSHSTGTDHTDTQYF.

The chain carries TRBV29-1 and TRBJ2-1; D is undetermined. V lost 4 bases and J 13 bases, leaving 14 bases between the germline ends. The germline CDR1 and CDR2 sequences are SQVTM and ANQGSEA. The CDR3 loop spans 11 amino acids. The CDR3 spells CSVGHQNIQFF. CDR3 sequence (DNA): TGCAGCGTTGGACACCAAAACATTCAGTTCTTC.

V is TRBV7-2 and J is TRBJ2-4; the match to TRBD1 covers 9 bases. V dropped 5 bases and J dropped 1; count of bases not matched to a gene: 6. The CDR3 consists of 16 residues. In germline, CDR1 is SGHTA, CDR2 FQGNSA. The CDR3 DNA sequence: TGTGCCAGCAGCACGGGGACAGGGAATGCCAAAAACATTCAGTACTTC. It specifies CASSTGTGNAKNIQYF. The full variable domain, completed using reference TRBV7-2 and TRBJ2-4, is GAGVSQSPSNKVTEKGKDVELRCDPISGHTALYWYRQSLGQGLEFLIYFQGNSAPDKSGLPSDRFSAERTGGSVSTLTIQRTQQEDSAVYLCASSTGTGNAKNIQYFGAGTRLSVL.

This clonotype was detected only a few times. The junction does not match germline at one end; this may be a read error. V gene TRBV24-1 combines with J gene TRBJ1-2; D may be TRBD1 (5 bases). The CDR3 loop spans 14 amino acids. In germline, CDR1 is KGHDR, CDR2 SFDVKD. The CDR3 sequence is CATGDLPGRSGYTF. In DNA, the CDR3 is TGTGCCACCGGTGATTTGCCGGGACGGAGTGGCTACACCTTC.

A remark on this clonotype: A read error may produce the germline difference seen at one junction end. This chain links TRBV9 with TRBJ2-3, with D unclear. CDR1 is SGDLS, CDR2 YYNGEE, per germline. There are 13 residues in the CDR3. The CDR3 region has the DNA TGTGCCAGCGGCGTAGACGTTAGGGATACGCAGTATTTT. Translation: CASGVDVRDTQYF.